These T cell receptor beta chains were read from a single sample in a study of CD8 T cells in ankylosing spondylitis. TCRdb re-called the 5' RACE reads with MiXCR, one entry per CDR3 protein. The table includes roughly 230,000 distinct CDR3 sequences, less than 9.5% detected once. Sequenced input: blood, either unsorted or a sorted T cell fraction (not recorded which). The receptors stem from a female donor with ankylosing spondylitis or in good health (not recorded which). Both conserved end residues are part of each CDR3. D genes are given only for firm matches. Rows give clone size only sometimes, using once, few, many, or a class for an expanded clone.

abundance,j_gene,d_gene,v_gene,CDR3aa,CDR3nt
many,TRBJ1-1,NA,TRBV12-3/TRBV12-4,CASSSASFAGTEAFF,TGTGCCAGCAGTTCAGCTTCCTTCGCGGGCACTGAAGCTTTCTTT
few,TRBJ2-5,TRBD2,TRBV7-2,CASSLVGSSGKETQYF,TGTGCCAGCAGCTTAGTAGGGTCTAGCGGTAAAGAGACCCAGTACTTC
few,TRBJ1-2,TRBD1,TRBV9,CASSVVAGTGGFYGYTF,TGTGCCAGCAGCGTGGTAGCGGGGACAGGGGGCTTCTATGGCTACACCTTC
many,TRBJ2-7,NA,TRBV29-1,CSVEVGNSYEQYF,TGCAGCGTTGAAGTCGGAAATTCCTACGAGCAGTACTTC
NA,TRBJ2-1,TRBD2,TRBV20-1,CCARPLVQAGLAGGNEQFF,TGCTGTGCTAGACCTCTCGTCCAGGCGGGACTAGCGGGGGGCAATGAGCAGTTCTTC
NA,TRBJ2-6,NA,TRBV20-1,CSARAPAGANVLTF,TGCAGTGCTAGAGCCCCCGCTGGGGCCAACGTCCTGACTTTC
many,TRBJ2-7,NA,TRBV12-3/TRBV12-4,CASRLAARSYEQYF,TGTGCCAGCAGGTTAGCGGCACGCTCCTACGAGCAGTACTTC
many,TRBJ2-6,NA,TRBV3-1,CASSQDNSGANVLTF,TGTGCCAGCAGCCAAGACAACTCTGGGGCCAACGTCCTGACTTTC
many,TRBJ1-3,NA,TRBV18,CASSPRTHSGNTIYF,TGTGCCAGCTCGCCGAGGACTCACTCTGGAAACACCATATATTTT
many,TRBJ2-3,NA,TRBV6-5,CASSSRRDTDTQYF,TGTGCCAGCAGTTCCCGACGAGACACGGATACGCAGTATTTT
NA,TRBJ2-1,TRBD2,TRBV11-1,CASSLFRLAGEPLNNEQFF,TGTGCCAGCAGCTTGTTTCGACTAGCGGGGGAGCCGCTCAACAATGAGCAGTTCTTC
many,TRBJ1-2,NA,TRBV5-6,CASSLRGTNGYTF,TGTGCCAGCAGCTTAAGGGGAACGAATGGCTACACCTTC
many,TRBJ1-5,NA,TRBV20-1,CSARLPSYSNQPQHF,TGCAGTGCTAGATTACCTTCCTATAGCAATCAGCCCCAGCATTTT
many,TRBJ2-1,TRBD2,TRBV20-1,CSVHLLAEHNEQFF,TGCAGTGTTCATCTACTAGCGGAGCACAATGAGCAGTTCTTC
many,TRBJ2-1,NA,TRBV28,CASSLVGFDEQFF,TGTGCCAGCAGTTTGGTGGGATTCGATGAGCAGTTCTTC
many,TRBJ2-1,TRBD2,TRBV6-1,CASGSGSTYNEQFF,TGTGCCAGTGGTAGCGGGAGTACCTACAATGAGCAGTTCTTC
many,TRBJ2-7,NA,TRBV21-1,CASSKEPSGRAYEQYF,TGTGCCAGCAGCAAAGAGCCTAGCGGGAGGGCCTACGAGCAGTACTTC
NA,TRBJ2-3,NA,TRBV20-1,CCARGIEGQGSTDTQYF,TGCTGTGCTAGAGGGATAGAGGGGCAGGGGAGCACAGATACGCAGTATTTT
NA,TRBJ2-1,NA,TRBV5-1,CASSLVGTSGLEQFF,TGCGCCAGCAGCTTGGTCGGGACATCAGGATTAGAGCAGTTCTTC
many,TRBJ2-1,TRBD2,TRBV5-1,CASSIQLAGARGEQFF,TGCGCCAGCAGCATCCAACTAGCGGGAGCCCGGGGGGAGCAGTTCTTC
many,TRBJ1-5,NA,TRBV5-3,CARSFMVSRFGNQPQHF,TGTGCCAGAAGCTTCATGGTATCCCGCTTCGGCAATCAGCCCCAGCATTTT
many,TRBJ2-7,NA,TRBV7-9,CASSSGRAYEQYF,TGCGCCAGCAGTTCCGGACGGGCCTACGAGCAGTACTTC
many,TRBJ1-1,NA,TRBV5-1,CASSLLSSNTEAFF,TGCGCCAGCAGCTTGTTGTCTTCAAACACTGAAGCTTTCTTT
few,TRBJ2-2,TRBD2,TRBV27,CASSLRVFGGTGELFF,TGTGCCAGCAGTTTACGTGTATTCGGGGGGACCGGGGAGCTGTTTTTT
few,TRBJ2-3,NA,TRBV7-2,CASSPTLNTDTQYF,TGTGCCAGCAGCCCCACCCTCAACACAGATACGCAGTATTTT
many,TRBJ1-4,NA,TRBV7-2,CASSLVLGEKLFF,TGTGCCAGCAGCTTGGTTCTCGGGGAAAAACTGTTTTTT
many,TRBJ2-5,NA,TRBV11-2,CASSLGLKETQYF,TGTGCCAGCAGCTTAGGCCTAAAAGAGACCCAGTACTTC
few,TRBJ1-1,NA,TRBV2,CASRRLGDTEAFF,TGTGCCAGCAGACGCCTTGGGGACACTGAAGCTTTCTTT
few,TRBJ2-6,NA,TRBV20-1,CSARDPGLYMNSGANVLTF,TGCAGTGCTAGAGACCCCGGACTATACATGAACTCTGGGGCCAACGTCCTGACTTTC
NA,TRBJ2-7,NA,TRBV7-2,CASSRGRPPSYEQYF,TGTGCCAGCAGCCGCGGACGGCCGCCGTCCTACGAGCAGTACTTC
many,TRBJ2-2,NA,TRBV6-2/TRBV6-3,CASRVGRMGTGELFF,TGTGCCAGTCGCGTCGGGAGAATGGGGACCGGGGAGCTGTTTTTT
NA,TRBJ2-4,NA,TRBV11-2,CASSRTVGIQYF,TGTGCCAGCAGCCGCACAGTGGGCATTCAGTACTTC
many,TRBJ2-4,TRBD2,TRBV20-1,CSATAGLQQNIQYF,TGCAGTGCTACCGCGGGACTACAACAAAACATTCAGTACTTC
many,TRBJ2-2,TRBD2,TRBV29-1,CSVEGLAGVAAGELFF,TGCAGCGTTGAGGGACTAGCGGGAGTTGCAGCCGGGGAGCTGTTTTTT
many,TRBJ2-5,NA,TRBV5-8,CASPPGRQETQYF,TGTGCCAGCCCGCCGGGACGTCAAGAGACCCAGTACTTC
NA,TRBJ2-2,NA,TRBV4-2,CASSQVPAGELFF,TGTGCCAGCAGCCAAGTCCCCGCCGGGGAGCTGTTTTTT
many,TRBJ1-1,NA,TRBV7-2,CASSFGDLRGAFF,TGTGCCAGCAGCTTCGGGGACCTCCGGGGAGCTTTCTTT
many,TRBJ1-3,NA,TRBV6-1,CAAREGTGNTIYF,TGTGCCGCCAGAGAGGGGACTGGAAACACCATATATTTT
many,TRBJ2-5,NA,TRBV7-2,CASSLVRQETQYF,TGTGCCAGCAGCTTAGTACGGCAAGAGACCCAGTACTTC
NA,TRBJ2-1,TRBD1,TRBV28,CASSKTGTGDNEQFF,TGTGCCAGCAGTAAGACCGGGACAGGGGACAATGAGCAGTTCTTC
many,TRBJ1-3,TRBD1,TRBV11-1,CASSLSTGVGNTIYF,TGTGCCAGCAGCCTCTCTACAGGGGTCGGAAACACCATATATTTT
few,TRBJ2-6,NA,TRBV5-6,CASSFRGFSGANVLTF,TGTGCCAGCAGCTTTAGGGGCTTCTCTGGGGCCAACGTCCTGACTTTC
many,TRBJ1-5,NA,TRBV29-1,CSVTFGEGNQPQHF,TGCAGCGTGACTTTTGGTGAGGGCAATCAGCCCCAGCATTTT
many,TRBJ2-3,TRBD2,TRBV5-6,CASSNRLAGGPPSTDTQYF,TGTGCCAGCAGCAACCGACTAGCGGGAGGGCCTCCTAGCACAGATACGCAGTATTTT
many,TRBJ2-5,NA,TRBV6-1,CASRSQGKETQYF,TGTGCCAGCAGGAGTCAGGGGAAAGAGACCCAGTACTTC
few,TRBJ2-7,TRBD1,TRBV7-2,CASTLGGRKSYEQYF,TGTGCCAGCACGCTAGGGGGCCGAAAGTCCTACGAGCAGTACTTC
many,TRBJ1-6,NA,TRBV2,CASSDSRNNSPLHF,TGTGCCAGCAGTGACAGTCGTAACAATTCACCCCTCCACTTT
many,TRBJ2-3,TRBD2,TRBV27,CASTRAGGSTDTQYF,TGTGCCAGCACCCGAGCGGGAGGAAGCACAGATACGCAGTATTTT
few,TRBJ2-7,NA,TRBV28,CASSLSSGPSYEQYF,TGTGCCAGCAGTTTATCCAGCGGGCCCTCCTACGAGCAGTACTTC
few,TRBJ2-7,NA,TRBV29-1,CSVGFRGNEQYF,TGCAGCGTTGGATTCAGGGGAAACGAGCAGTACTTC
many,TRBJ2-1,TRBD2,TRBV5-1,CASRVLAGNNEQFF,TGCGCCAGCAGGGTGCTAGCGGGAAACAATGAGCAGTTCTTC
many,TRBJ2-1,TRBD2,TRBV7-9,CASSFSGTYNEQFF,TGTGCCAGCAGCTTTAGCGGGACCTACAATGAGCAGTTCTTC
many,TRBJ1-5,NA,TRBV20-1,CSATSLGNNQPQHF,TGCAGTGCTACAAGTTTAGGGAACAATCAGCCCCAGCATTTT
many,TRBJ1-5,NA,TRBV11-2,CASSLSGGQPQHF,TGTGCCAGCAGCTTAAGTGGTGGACAGCCCCAGCATTTT
many,TRBJ2-7,TRBD2,TRBV12-3/TRBV12-4,CASSSRGLAGLPLEQYF,TGTGCCAGCAGTTCCCGGGGACTAGCGGGACTACCTTTGGAGCAGTACTTC
many,TRBJ2-3,TRBD2,TRBV11-2,CASSFISGSRPDTQYF,TGTGCCAGCAGCTTTATTAGCGGGAGTCGCCCAGATACGCAGTATTTT
many,TRBJ2-5,TRBD2,TRBV7-2,CASSQIAGETQYF,TGTGCCAGCAGCCAGATAGCGGGGGAGACCCAGTACTTC
many,TRBJ2-5,NA,TRBV10-3,CAISESSGETQYF,TGTGCCATCAGTGAGTCCTCTGGAGAGACCCAGTACTTC
many,TRBJ2-6,NA,TRBV6-5,CASRDSGANVLTF,TGTGCCAGCAGGGACTCTGGGGCCAACGTCCTGACTTTC